This TCR beta chain was found in a study of blood T cell repertoires in COVID-19. The overall study: T cells, B-cell-depleted T cells, or PBMCs supplied cDNA or gDNA.

Original data processing: Researchers report that nucleated cell counts were estimated from reference gene primer amplification. The protocol was immunoSEQ multiplex PCR, while the TCRdb copy is restricted to in-frame clones and leaves out a portion. That table supplies the V and J calls and clone size; D and trimming were determined from the DNA. This sample yields approximately 68,000 clones, of which around 83% are seen a single time; approximately 32% belongs to the top ten. The clonotype comes from a woman older than 75 with active or convalescent COVID-19. The specimen was peripheral blood.

Written as DNA, the CDR3 is TGTGCCAGCAGCTTATATAGGCAGGGGACCTTAAACACCATATATTTT. Amino acids: CASSLYRQGTLNTIYF. The genes are TRBV11-2 and TRBJ1-3, with D possibly TRBD1 on 6 matching bases. Trimming took off 2 bases at V and 6 bases at J, with 17 bases between the two ends. The CDR3 covers 16 residues. In germline, CDR1 is SGHAT, CDR2 FQNNGV.